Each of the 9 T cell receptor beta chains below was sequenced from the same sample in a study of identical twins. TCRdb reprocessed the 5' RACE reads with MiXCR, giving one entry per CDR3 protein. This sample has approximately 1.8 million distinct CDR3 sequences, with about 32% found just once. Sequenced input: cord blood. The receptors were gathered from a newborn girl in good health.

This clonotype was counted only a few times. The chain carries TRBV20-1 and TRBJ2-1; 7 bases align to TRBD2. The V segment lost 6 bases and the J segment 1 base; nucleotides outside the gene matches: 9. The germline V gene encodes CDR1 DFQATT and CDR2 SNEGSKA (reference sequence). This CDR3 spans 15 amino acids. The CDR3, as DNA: TGCAGTGCAGGTCCGGGGCGGGGGTCCTACAATGAGCAGTTCTTC. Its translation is CSAGPGRGSYNEQFF.

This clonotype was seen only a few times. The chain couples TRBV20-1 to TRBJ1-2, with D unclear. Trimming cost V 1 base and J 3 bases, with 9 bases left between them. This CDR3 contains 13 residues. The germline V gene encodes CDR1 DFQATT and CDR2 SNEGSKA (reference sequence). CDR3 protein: CSARGELDYGYTF. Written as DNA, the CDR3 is TGCAGTGCTAGAGGGGAGCTTGACTATGGCTACACCTTC.

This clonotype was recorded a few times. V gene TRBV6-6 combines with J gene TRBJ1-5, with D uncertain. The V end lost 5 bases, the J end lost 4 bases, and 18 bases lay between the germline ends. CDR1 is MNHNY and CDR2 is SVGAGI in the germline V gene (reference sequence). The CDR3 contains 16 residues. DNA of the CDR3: TGTGCCAGCAGTCCCGCTCAATTTTGGAAAAATCAGCCCCAGCATTTT. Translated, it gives CASSPAQFWKNQPQHF.

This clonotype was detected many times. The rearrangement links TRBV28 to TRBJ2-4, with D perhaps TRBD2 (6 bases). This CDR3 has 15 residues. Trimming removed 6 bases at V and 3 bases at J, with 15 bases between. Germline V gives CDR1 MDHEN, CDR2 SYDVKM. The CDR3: CASREPSAGKNIQYF. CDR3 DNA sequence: TGTGCCAGCAGGGAGCCCTCAGCGGGCAAAAACATTCAGTACTTC.

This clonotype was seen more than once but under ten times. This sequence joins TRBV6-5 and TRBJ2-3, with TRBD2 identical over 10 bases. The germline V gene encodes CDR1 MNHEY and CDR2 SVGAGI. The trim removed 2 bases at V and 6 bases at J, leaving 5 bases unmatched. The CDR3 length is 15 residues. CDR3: CASSYGAGGEDTQYF. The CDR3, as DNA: TGTGCCAGCAGTTACGGAGCGGGAGGGGAGGATACGCAGTATTTT.

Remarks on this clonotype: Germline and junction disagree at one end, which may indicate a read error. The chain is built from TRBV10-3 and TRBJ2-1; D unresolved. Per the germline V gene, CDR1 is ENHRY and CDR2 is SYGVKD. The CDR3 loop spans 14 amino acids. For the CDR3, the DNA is TGTGCCACCAGTATGGACGCCGGAATCAGTGAGCAGTTCTTC. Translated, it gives CATSMDAGISEQFF.

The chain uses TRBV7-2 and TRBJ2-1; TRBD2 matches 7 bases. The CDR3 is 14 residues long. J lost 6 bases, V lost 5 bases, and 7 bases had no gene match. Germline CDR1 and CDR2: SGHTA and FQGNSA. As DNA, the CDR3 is TGTGCCAGCAGCGTAGACCAGCGGGGCAATGAGCAGTTCTTC. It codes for CASSVDQRGNEQFF.

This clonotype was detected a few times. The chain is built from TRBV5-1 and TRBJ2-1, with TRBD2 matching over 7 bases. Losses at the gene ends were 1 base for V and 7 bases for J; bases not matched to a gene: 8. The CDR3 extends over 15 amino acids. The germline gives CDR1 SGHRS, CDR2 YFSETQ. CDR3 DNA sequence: TGCGCCAGCAGCTTGCGGGAGGCCGATATTAATGAGCAGTTCTTC. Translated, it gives CASSLREADINEQFF.

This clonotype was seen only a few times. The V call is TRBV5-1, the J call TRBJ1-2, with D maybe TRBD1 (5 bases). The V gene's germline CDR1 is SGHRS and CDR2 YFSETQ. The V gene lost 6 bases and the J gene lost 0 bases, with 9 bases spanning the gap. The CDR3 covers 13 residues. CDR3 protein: CASKSRANYGYTF. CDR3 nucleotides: TGCGCCAGCAAGTCCAGGGCTAACTATGGCTACACCTTC.